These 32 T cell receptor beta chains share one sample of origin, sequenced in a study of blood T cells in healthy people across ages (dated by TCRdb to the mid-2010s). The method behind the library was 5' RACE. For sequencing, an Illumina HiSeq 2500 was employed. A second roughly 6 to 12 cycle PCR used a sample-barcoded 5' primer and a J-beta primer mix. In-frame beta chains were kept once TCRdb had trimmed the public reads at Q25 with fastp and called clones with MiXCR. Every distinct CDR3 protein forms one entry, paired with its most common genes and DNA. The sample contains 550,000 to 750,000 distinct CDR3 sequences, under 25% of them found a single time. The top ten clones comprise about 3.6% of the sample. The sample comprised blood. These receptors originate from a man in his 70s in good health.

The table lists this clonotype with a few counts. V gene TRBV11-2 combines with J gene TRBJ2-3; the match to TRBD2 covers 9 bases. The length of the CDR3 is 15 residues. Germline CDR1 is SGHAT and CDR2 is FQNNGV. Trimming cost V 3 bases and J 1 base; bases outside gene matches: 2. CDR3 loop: CASSFVAGGTDTQYF. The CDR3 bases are TGTGCCAGCAGCTTTGTAGCGGGAGGCACAGATACGCAGTATTTT.

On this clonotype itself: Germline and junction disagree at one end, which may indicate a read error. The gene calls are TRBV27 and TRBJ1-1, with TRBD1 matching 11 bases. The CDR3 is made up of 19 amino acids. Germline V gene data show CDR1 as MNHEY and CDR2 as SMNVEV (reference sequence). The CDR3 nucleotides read TGTGCCAGCAGTCGTTATAGTCCCGGACAGGGGGCGAGGAACACTGAAGCCTTCTTT. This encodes CASSRYSPGQGARNTEAFF.

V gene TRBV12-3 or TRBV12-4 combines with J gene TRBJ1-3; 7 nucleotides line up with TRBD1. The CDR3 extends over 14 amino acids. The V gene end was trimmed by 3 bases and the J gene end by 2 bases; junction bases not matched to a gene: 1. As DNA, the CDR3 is TGTGCCAGCAGTTTCACAGGGGCTGGAAACACCATATATTTT. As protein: CASSFTGAGNTIYF.

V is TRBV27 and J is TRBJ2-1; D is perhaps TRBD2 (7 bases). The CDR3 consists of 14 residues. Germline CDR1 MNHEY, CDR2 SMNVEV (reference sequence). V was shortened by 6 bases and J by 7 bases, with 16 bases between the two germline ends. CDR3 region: CASSHREGRNEQFF. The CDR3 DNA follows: TGTGCCAGCAGCCACAGGGAGGGTCGGAATGAGCAGTTCTTC.

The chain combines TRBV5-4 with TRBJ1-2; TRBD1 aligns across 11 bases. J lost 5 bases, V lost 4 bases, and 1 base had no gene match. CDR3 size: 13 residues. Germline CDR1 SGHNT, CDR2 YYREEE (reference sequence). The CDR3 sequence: CASSGQGAYGYTF. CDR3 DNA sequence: TGTGCCAGCAGCGGACAGGGGGCATATGGCTACACCTTC.

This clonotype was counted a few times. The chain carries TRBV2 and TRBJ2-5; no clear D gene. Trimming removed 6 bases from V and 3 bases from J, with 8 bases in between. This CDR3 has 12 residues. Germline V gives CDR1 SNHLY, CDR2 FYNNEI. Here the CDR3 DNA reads TGTGCCAGCAGGCAGACAAAAGAGACCCAGTACTTC. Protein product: CASRQTKETQYF. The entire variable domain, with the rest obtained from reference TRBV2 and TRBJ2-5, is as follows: EPEVTQTPSHQVTQMGQEVILRCVPISNHLYFYWYRQILGQKVEFLVSFYNNEISEKSEIFDDQFSVERPDGSNFTLKIRSTKLEDSAMYFCASRQTKETQYFGPGTRLLVL.

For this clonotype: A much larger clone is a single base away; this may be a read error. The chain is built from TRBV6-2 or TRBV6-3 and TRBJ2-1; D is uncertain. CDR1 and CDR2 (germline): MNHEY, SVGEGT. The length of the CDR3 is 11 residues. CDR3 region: CASSYRNEQSF. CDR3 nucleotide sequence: TGTGCCAGCAGTTACCGCAATGAGCAGTCCTTC.

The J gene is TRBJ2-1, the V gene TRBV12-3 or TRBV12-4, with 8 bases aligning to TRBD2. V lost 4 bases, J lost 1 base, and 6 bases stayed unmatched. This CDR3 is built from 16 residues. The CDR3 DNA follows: TGTGCCAGCAGTTCCCTACTAGCGGATTCCTACAATGAGCAGTTCTTC. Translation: CASSSLLADSYNEQFF.

The CDR3 protein is CASSTETEYSGNTIYF. CDR3 coding DNA: TGTGCCAGCAGCACGGAAACAGAGTACTCTGGAAACACCATATATTTT. The chain carries TRBV7-9 and TRBJ1-3; D gene unclear. Trimming pared 5 bases from V and 0 bases from J, leaving 14 bases between. The CDR3 is 16 amino acids. Germline assignment: CDR1 SEHNR and CDR2 FQNEAQ (reference sequence).

The CDR3 coding sequence is TGTGCCAGCTCATCACAGGGATATCATAGCAATCAGCCCCAGCATTTT. Translation gives CASSSQGYHSNQPQHF. The V gene is TRBV18, the J gene TRBJ1-5, with a weak D call TRBD1 (6 bases). Trimming pared 5 bases from V and 0 bases from J, leaving 14 bases between. In germline, CDR1 is KGHSH, CDR2 LQKENI. The CDR3 totals 16 residues.

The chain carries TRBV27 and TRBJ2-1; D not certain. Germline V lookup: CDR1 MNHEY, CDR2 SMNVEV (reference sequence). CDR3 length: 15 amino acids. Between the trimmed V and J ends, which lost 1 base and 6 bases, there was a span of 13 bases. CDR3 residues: CASSLWLEEINEQFF. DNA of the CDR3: TGTGCCAGCAGTTTATGGTTAGAGGAGATCAATGAGCAGTTCTTC.

CDR3 amino acids: CASSVGGSVYEQYF. Written as DNA, the CDR3 is TGTGCCAGCAGCGTGGGCGGGAGTGTCTACGAGCAGTACTTC. This rearrangement joins TRBV9 to TRBJ2-7; 7 bases are a match to TRBD2. The germline V gene encodes CDR1 SGDLS and CDR2 YYNGEE. The V segment lost 2 bases and the J segment 3 bases; nucleotides outside the gene matches: 5. CDR3 length: 14 residues.

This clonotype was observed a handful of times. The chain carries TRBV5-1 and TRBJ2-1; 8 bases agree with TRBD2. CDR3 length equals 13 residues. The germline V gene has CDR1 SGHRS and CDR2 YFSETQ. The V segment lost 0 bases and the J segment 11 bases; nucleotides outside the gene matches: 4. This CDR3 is CASSLELAEQQFF. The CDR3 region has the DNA TGCGCCAGCAGCTTGGAACTAGCGGAACAGCAGTTCTTC.

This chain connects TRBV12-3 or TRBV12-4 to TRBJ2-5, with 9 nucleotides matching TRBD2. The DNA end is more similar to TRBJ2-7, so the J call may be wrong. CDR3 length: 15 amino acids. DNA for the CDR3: TGTGCCAGCAGTTTCTTAGCGGGGGATGACCCCGAGCAGTACTTC. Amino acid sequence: CASSFLAGDDPEQYF.

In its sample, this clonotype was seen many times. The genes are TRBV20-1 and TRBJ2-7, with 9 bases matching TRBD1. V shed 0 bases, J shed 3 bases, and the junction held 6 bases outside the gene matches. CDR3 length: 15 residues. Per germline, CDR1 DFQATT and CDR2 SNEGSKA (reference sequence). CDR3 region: CSARDPGTGNYEQYF. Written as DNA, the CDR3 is TGCAGTGCTAGAGACCCCGGGACAGGGAACTACGAGCAGTACTTC.

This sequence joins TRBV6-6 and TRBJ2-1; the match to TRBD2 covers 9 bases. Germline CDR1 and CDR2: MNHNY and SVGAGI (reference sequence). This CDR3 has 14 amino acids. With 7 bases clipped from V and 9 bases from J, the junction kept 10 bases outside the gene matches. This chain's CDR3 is CASTQGTSSIEQFF. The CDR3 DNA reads TGTGCCAGCACCCAGGGGACTAGCTCAATTGAGCAGTTCTTC.

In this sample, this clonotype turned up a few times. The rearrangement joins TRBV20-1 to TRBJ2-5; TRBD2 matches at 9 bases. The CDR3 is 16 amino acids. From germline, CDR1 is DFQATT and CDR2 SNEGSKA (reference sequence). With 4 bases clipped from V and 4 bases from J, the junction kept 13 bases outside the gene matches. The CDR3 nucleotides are TGCAGTGCTACCTCCCCCCTTAGCGGGAGTAGAGAGACCCAGTACTTC. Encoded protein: CSATSPLSGSRETQYF.

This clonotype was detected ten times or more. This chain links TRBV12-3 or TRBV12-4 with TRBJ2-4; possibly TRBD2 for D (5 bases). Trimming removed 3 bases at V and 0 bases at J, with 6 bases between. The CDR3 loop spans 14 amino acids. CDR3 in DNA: TGTGCCAGCAGTTTTCGGGAAGCCAAAAACATTCAGTACTTC. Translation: CASSFREAKNIQYF.

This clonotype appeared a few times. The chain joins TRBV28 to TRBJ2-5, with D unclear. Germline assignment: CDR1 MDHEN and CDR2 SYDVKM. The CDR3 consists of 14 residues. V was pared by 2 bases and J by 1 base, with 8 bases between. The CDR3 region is CASSLPATQETQYF. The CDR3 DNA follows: TGTGCCAGCAGTTTACCCGCCACCCAAGAGACCCAGTACTTC.

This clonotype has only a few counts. DNA for the CDR3: TGTGCCAGCAGTTTAAACAATTGGTTGGGCAGCCACACTAAAAATCAGCCCCAGCATTTT. Translation: CASSLNNWLGSHTKNQPQHF. This chain connects TRBV12-3 or TRBV12-4 to TRBJ1-5, with D unresolved. The CDR3 sequence is 20 residues long. Between the trimmed V and J ends, which lost 2 bases and 4 bases, there was a span of 27 bases.

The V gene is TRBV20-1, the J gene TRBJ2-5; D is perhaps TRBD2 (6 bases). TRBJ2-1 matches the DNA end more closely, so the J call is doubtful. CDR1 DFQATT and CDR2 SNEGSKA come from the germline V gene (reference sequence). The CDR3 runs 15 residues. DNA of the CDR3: TGCAGTGCTAGACGGGCTAGCGATATCTACAATGAGCAGTTCTTC. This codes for CSARRASDIYNEQFF.

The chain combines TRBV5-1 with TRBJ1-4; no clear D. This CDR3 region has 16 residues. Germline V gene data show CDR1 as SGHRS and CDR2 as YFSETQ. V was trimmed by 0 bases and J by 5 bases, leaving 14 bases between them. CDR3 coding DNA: TGCGCCAGCAGCTTGGACGGGAAGTTAGCGAATGAAAAACTGTTTTTT. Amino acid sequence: CASSLDGKLANEKLFF.

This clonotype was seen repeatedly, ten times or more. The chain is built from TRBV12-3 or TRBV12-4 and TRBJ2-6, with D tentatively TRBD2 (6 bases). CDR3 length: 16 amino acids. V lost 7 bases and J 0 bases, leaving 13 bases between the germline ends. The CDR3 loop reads CASTSSGGSGANVLTF. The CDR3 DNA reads TGTGCCAGCACCTCATCCGGGGGCTCTGGGGCCAACGTCCTGACTTTC.

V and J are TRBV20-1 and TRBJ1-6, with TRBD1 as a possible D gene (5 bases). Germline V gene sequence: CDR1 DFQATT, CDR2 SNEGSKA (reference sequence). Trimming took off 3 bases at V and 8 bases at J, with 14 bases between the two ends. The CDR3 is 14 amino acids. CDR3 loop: CSASPGRKDSPLHF. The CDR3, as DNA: TGCAGTGCTAGCCCAGGGAGGAAAGATTCACCCCTCCACTTT.

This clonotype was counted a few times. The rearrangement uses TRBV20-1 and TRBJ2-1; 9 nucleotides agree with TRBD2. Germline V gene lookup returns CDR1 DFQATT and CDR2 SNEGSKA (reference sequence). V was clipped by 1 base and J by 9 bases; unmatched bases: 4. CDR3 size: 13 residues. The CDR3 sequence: CSARGNSGSEQFF. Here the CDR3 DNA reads TGCAGTGCTAGAGGGAATAGCGGGAGTGAGCAGTTCTTC.

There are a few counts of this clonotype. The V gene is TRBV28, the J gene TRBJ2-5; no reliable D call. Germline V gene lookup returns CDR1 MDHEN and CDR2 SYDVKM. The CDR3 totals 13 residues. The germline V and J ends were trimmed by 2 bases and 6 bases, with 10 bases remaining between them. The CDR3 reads CASSLRKRQTQYF. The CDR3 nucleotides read TGTGCCAGCAGTTTACGGAAGAGACAGACCCAGTACTTC. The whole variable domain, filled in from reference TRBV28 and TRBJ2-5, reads DVKVTQSSRYLVKRTGEKVFLECVQDMDHENMFWYRQDPGLGLRLIYFSYDVKMKEKGDIPEGYSVSREKKERFSLILESASTNQTSMYLCASSLRKRQTQYFGPGTRLLVL.

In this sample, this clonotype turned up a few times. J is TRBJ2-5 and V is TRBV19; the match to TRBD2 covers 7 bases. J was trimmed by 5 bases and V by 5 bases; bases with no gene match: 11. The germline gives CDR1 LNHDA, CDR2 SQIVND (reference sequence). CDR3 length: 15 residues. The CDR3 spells CASSSGRLGGETQYF. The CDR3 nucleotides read TGTGCCAGTAGTTCCGGGAGATTGGGAGGGGAGACCCAGTACTTC.

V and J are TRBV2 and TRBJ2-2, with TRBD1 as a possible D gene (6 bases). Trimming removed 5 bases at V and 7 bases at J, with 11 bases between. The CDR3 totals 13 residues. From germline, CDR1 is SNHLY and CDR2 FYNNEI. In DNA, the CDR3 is TGTGCCAGCAGTTACAGGGATCGCGGGGAGCTGTTTTTT. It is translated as CASSYRDRGELFF.

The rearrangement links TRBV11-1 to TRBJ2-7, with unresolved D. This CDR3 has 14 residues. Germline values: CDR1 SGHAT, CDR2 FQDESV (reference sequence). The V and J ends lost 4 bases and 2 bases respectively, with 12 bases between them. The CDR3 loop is CASSSGDIAYEQYF. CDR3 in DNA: TGTGCCAGCAGCTCCGGCGACATCGCCTACGAGCAGTACTTC.

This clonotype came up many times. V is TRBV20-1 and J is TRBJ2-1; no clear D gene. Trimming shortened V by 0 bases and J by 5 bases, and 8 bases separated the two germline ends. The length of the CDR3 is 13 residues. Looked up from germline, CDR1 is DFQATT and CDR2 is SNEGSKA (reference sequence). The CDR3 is CSARDLGDNEQFF. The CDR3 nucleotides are TGCAGTGCTAGAGATCTAGGAGACAATGAGCAGTTCTTC.

The CDR3: CASPSAGLAAYNEQFF. In nucleotides, the CDR3 is TGTGCCAGCCCCTCCGCCGGACTAGCGGCCTACAATGAGCAGTTCTTC. This sequence joins TRBV3-1 and TRBJ2-1; TRBD2 aligns across 10 bases. Per germline, CDR1 LGHDT and CDR2 YNNKEL (reference sequence). J was trimmed by 2 bases and V by 8 bases; bases with no gene match: 9. The CDR3 length is 16 residues.

The CDR3 DNA sequence: TGCAGTGCTAGAGATCCCGTAATAAACACTGAAGCTTTCTTT. Translated, it gives CSARDPVINTEAFF. This chain joins TRBV20-1 and TRBJ1-1, with D unclear. Trimming left V 0 bases short and J 2 bases short, with 10 bases between. The germline CDR1 and CDR2 sequences are DFQATT and SNEGSKA (reference sequence). The CDR3 runs 14 residues.